One TCR beta chain is described in this entry. The sample holds a few counts of this clonotype. Its antigen specificity is not known. No much larger clone exists at a distance of one base, and base qualities are not known. For CDR1 and CDR2, the germline V gene lists MNHEY and SVGAGI. The CDR3, from cysteine to phenylalanine, totals 15 residues. The read is trimmed to its CDR3 DNA, 45 bases read in frame from base 1. Relative to germline, V is missing 5 bases and J is missing 4 bases, with 5 bases of the junction outside any gene match. Ficoll-Paque density gradient centrifugation was used to isolate PBMCs. Instrument on record: Illumina NovaSeq 6000. Using 5'RACE with constant-segment primers, TCRalpha and TCRbeta cDNA libraries were constructed, with sample barcodes and unique molecular identifiers added in the process. RNA was extracted from every sample with Trizol reagent. Amplification of the libraries took two PCR steps, and the second step added a second sample barcode plus Illumina TruSeq adapters. Libraries were sequenced on an Illumina NovaSeq with 2 x 150 bp paired-end reads. In the paper's pipeline: The reads were demultiplexed and collapsed into UMI-guided consensus sequences using migec v1.2.7. Using mixcr v2.1.11, UMI consensuses were aligned to TRA and TRB V and J templates and then assembled into clonotypes. Clonotypes were classified as expanded or contracted when called significant by both edgeR and NoisET, with noise models trained on biological replicates. For edgeR calls, a false discovery rate-adjusted p below 0.01 and a log2 fold-change threshold of 1 were applied. PCA with hierarchical clustering of max-normalized trajectories of the 1000 most abundant clonotypes was used as exploratory dynamics analysis. Separately sequenced CD4+ and CD8+ repertoires were used to assign a CD4 or CD8 phenotype to each responding clone. In TCRdb, the public reads were trimmed at Q25 with fastp and aligned with MiXCR, with productive beta chains retained. Each record represents a unique CDR3 protein, reported with the most common genes and DNA among its rows. In this record, the V and J calls reflect TCRdb's handling and not the investigators' own analysis. This sample has 200,000 to 250,000 distinct CDR3 sequences in its table, and approximately 10% of those were observed once. The ten largest account for approximately 3% of the sample.

The sample is drawn from a study of T-cell memory formation after mild COVID-19 (dated by TCRdb to the early 2020s). The study in broad terms: TCR sequence clusters from the two donors were largely donor specific. T-cell clones expanding and contracting after mild COVID-19 in a couple of donors were tracked by longitudinal TCRalpha and TCRbeta repertoire sequencing. Two young, previously healthy adult volunteers made up the cohort, one male and one female.

On the study overall, not on this receptor specifically: Contracting CD4+ clones appeared mostly in the CM and EM memory subsets, whereas CD8+ clones were enriched in EMRA. The study covered only a couple of mild cases, and larger cohorts including severe cases with pre-infection samples were considered necessary. Some responding clones were detected in pre-infection memory, which suggested that pre-existing cross-reactive memory T cells had joined the SARS-CoV-2 response. Whether the second-wave clones peaking on day 37 were SARS-CoV-2 specific was not confirmed. Balanced CD4/CD8 phenotypes were observed for clones contracting from day 15 to 85, whereas a bias towards CD4+ was observed for a second wave of clones expanding from day 15 to 37.

Sequenced material: PBMCs or a T cell subset sorted from them (not recorded which). The sequence derives from a man between 18 and 35 years old who had mild COVID-19 (a few samples of this study predate the infection). The sample titles of this study are shuffled in the database, so cell type and time point are left out; the donor was told from shared clones. The sequence is built from TRBV6-5 and TRBJ2-1, and 10 junction bases match TRBD2. This receptor carries the CDR3 CASSESGGAYNEQFF. The DNA sequence follows: TGTGCCAGCAGTGAGAGCGGGGGGGCGTACAATGAGCAGTTCTTC.